The 19 T cell receptor beta chains reported below all come from one sample, sequenced in a study of radiation and T cells in renal cell carcinoma (TCRdb year 2020). Library creation used the immunoSEQ multiplex PCR assay. TCRdb provides this immuneACCESS table in a form limited to in-frame rearrangements. Some clones are lacking; in checked studies, under half of them reflect an unresolved V gene, and why the rest are absent is not known. In this sample the table shows around 16,000 clones, 50% of which occur a single time. The top ten clones comprise around 40% of the sample. This specimen's time point label, interpreted: tumor resected at nephrectomy. Explained via the paper, the treatment or condition label denotes: 15 Gy SBRT to primary tumor, nephrectomy 4 weeks later. This sample comprised tumor tissue, obtained from a patient whose treatment included radiotherapy and nephrectomy. The receptors were gathered from a woman aged 55-75 years with renal cell carcinoma.

This chain uses TRBV7-9 with TRBJ1-2; the match to TRBD1 covers 10 bases. V shed 5 bases and J 4 bases; nucleotides not matched to a gene: 10. CDR3 length equals 16 residues. Germline lookup yields CDR1 SEHNR and CDR2 FQNEAQ (reference sequence). The CDR3 sequence is CASSPGQGGFGYGYTF. As DNA, the CDR3 is TGTGCCAGCAGCCCTGGACAGGGGGGTTTTGGCTATGGCTACACCTTC.

This chain uses TRBV2 with TRBJ2-3; the D gene is possibly TRBD2 (6 bases). The V end was cut by 4 bases, the J end by 1 base, with 9 bases between. Germline CDR1 and CDR2: SNHLY and FYNNEI. The CDR3 contains 14 residues. Here the CDR3 reads CASSAGAGTDTQYF. Written as DNA, the CDR3 is TGTGCCAGCAGTGCGGGAGCGGGCACAGATACGCAGTATTTT.

V is TRBV5-4 and J is TRBJ1-1, with D maybe TRBD1 (5 bases). Trimming stripped 0 bases from V and 7 bases from J, with 16 bases between. The germline gives CDR1 SGHNT, CDR2 YYREEE (reference sequence). This CDR3 comprises 15 residues. The DNA for the CDR3 is TGTGCCAGCAGCTTGGCTGGATCTGTGAGGGGTGAAGCTTTCTTT. Its protein is CASSLAGSVRGEAFF.

The chain couples TRBV28 to TRBJ1-4; no firm D call. V dropped 4 bases and J dropped 4 bases, with 19 bases sitting between them. Germline lookup yields CDR1 MDHEN and CDR2 SYDVKM. The CDR3 spans 17 residues. The DNA for the CDR3 is TGTGCCAGCAGTTCTGAAAGAGGACGGGTTCATAATGAAAAACTGTTTTTT. Translation gives CASSSERGRVHNEKLFF.

The CDR3 sequence: CSVVRGTEAFF. In DNA form, the CDR3 reads TGCAGCGTTGTCAGGGGCACTGAAGCTTTCTTT. The chain joins TRBV29-1 to TRBJ1-1, with D tentatively TRBD1 (6 bases). Germline CDR1 reads SQVTM; CDR2 reads ANQGSEA. The CDR3 runs 11 residues. The V end lost 4 bases, the J end lost 4 bases, and 7 bases lay between the germline ends.

This sequence joins TRBV29-1 and TRBJ2-1; 8 positions agree with TRBD1. Unmatched junction bases numbered 4, after V lost 5 bases and J lost 4 bases. The germline V gene has CDR1 SQVTM and CDR2 ANQGSEA. The CDR3 contains 13 residues. This chain's CDR3 is CSVWTGLYNEQFF. CDR3 DNA sequence: TGCAGCGTTTGGACAGGGCTGTACAATGAGCAGTTCTTC.

This clone is judged medium-sized. This CDR3 is also generated by other DNA sequences in the sample. The chain carries TRBV14 and TRBJ2-3; D remains ambiguous. The CDR3 consists of 13 residues. V gave up 1 base and J gave up 3 bases, with 5 bases separating them. Germline lookup yields CDR1 SGHDN and CDR2 FVKESK. The CDR3 bases are TGTGCCAGCAGCCAAGGGGGTACAGATACGCAGTATTTT. Protein: CASSQGGTDTQYF.

The rearrangement links TRBV5-1 to TRBJ2-2; possible D gene TRBD2, 5 bases. The CDR3 runs to 16 residues. CDR1 and CDR2 (germline): SGHRS, YFSETQ. The V end lost 4 bases, the J end lost 10 bases, and 23 bases lay between the germline ends. CDR3: CASSLVARGLTAELFF. The DNA of the CDR3 is TGCGCCAGCAGCCTCGTGGCACGAGGGTTGACGGCGGAGCTGTTTTTT.

V and J are TRBV4-1 and TRBJ1-1; TRBD1 might be the D (5 bases). V lost 0 bases to trimming and J lost 2 bases, with 10 bases between them. Germline V CDR1 and CDR2: MGHRA, YSYEKL. This CDR3 is 15 amino acids long. CDR3 sequence reads: CASSQEQVPNTEAFF. DNA of the CDR3: TGCGCCAGCAGCCAAGAACAGGTCCCAAACACTGAAGCTTTCTTT.

A remark on this clone: The junction departs from germline at one end; a sequencing error may be responsible. This sequence joins TRBV6-1 and TRBJ1-2; D might be TRBD1 (5 bases). The CDR3 extends over 16 amino acids. Looked up from germline, CDR1 is MNHNS and CDR2 is SASEGT. The CDR3: CAISEVGGALNYGYTF. In DNA, the CDR3 is TGTGCCATCAGTGAGGTTGGGGGAGCCCTTAACTATGGCTACACCTTC.

This clone was counted many times. J is TRBJ2-2 and V is TRBV9, with D tentatively TRBD1 (6 bases). Trimming left V 4 bases short and J 0 bases short, with 13 bases between. The CDR3 has 16 residues. Germline V CDR1 and CDR2: SGDLS, YYNGEE. The CDR3 loop reads CASSPRDISNTGELFF. The CDR3 region has the DNA TGTGCCAGCAGCCCCCGGGACATATCGAACACCGGGGAGCTGTTTTTT.

Here the CDR3 reads CASSRQGANEQFF. The CDR3 nucleotides read TGTGCCAGCAGTCGACAGGGGGCGAATGAGCAGTTCTTC. J is TRBJ2-1 and V is TRBV6-1; 10 bases match TRBD1. With 5 bases clipped from V and 7 bases from J, the junction kept 2 bases outside the gene matches. This CDR3 comprises 13 residues. Germline CDR1 and CDR2: MNHNS and SASEGT.

The chain recombines TRBV15 with TRBJ1-1, with D unresolved. Germline-derived CDR1 and CDR2 are LNHNV and YYDKDF (reference sequence). The CDR3 is made up of 12 amino acids. With 1 base removed from V and 5 bases from J, the gap between germline ends came to 5 bases. The CDR3 DNA sequence: TGTGCCACCAGCAGAGTGTGGACTGAAGCTTTCTTT. It codes for CATSRVWTEAFF. The variable domain in full, completed from reference TRBV15 and TRBJ1-1, reads DAMVIQNPRYQVTQFGKPVTLSCSQTLNHNVMYWYQQKSSQAPKLLFHYYDKDFNNEADTPDNFQSRRPNTSFCFLDIRSPGLGDTAMYLCATSRVWTEAFFGQGTRLTVV.

This clone occurred many times. The same CDR3 can be traced to other DNA sequences in this sample. This sequence joins TRBV5-5 and TRBJ1-2, with D unclear. Germline loops: CDR1 SGHKS, CDR2 YYEKEE (reference sequence). This CDR3 region has 14 residues. V dropped 4 bases and J dropped 0 bases, with 10 bases sitting between them. CDR3 nucleotides: TGTGCCAGCAGCGCCCCCCGGGCTAACTATGGCTACACCTTC. Its translation: CASSAPRANYGYTF.

The chain has TRBV5-4 and TRBJ1-3; no definite D call. The germline V gene encodes CDR1 SGHNT and CDR2 YYREEE (reference sequence). The CDR3 contains 17 residues. With 0 bases removed from V and 0 bases from J, the gap between germline ends came to 13 bases. The CDR3 sequence is CASSLGDGGYSGNTIYF. CDR3 coding DNA: TGTGCCAGCAGCTTGGGCGACGGCGGCTACTCTGGAAACACCATATATTTT.

CDR3 amino acids: CASSLGVSDTQYF. The CDR3 coding sequence is TGTGCCAGCAGCTTGGGGGTAAGCGATACGCAGTATTTT. The V call is TRBV5-4, the J call TRBJ2-3; D gene unclear. Trimming left V 0 bases short and J 6 bases short, with 8 bases between. The CDR3 length is 13 residues. The germline V gene encodes CDR1 SGHNT and CDR2 YYREEE (reference sequence).

This clone was detected once. The V gene is TRBV5-1, the J gene TRBJ2-1; D is possibly TRBD1 or TRBD2 (6 bases each). V lost 1 base to trimming and J lost 5 bases, with 13 bases between them. The CDR3 sequence is 15 residues long. Per the germline V gene, CDR1 is SGHRS and CDR2 is YFSETQ. The CDR3 loop reads CASSLSGGDNNEQFF. The CDR3 DNA reads as TGCGCCAGCAGCTTGAGTGGCGGGGACAACAATGAGCAGTTCTTC.

The chain joins TRBV30 to TRBJ2-5; D unclear. The V end lost 3 bases, the J end lost 5 bases, and 13 bases lay between the germline ends. The V gene's germline CDR1 is GTSNPN and CDR2 SVGIG (reference sequence). The CDR3 is made up of 13 amino acids. CDR3 loop: CAWRLPGAETQYF. CDR3 DNA: TGTGCCTGGAGATTACCGGGCGCCGAGACCCAGTACTTC.

On this clone itself: Other DNA sequences in the same sample also yield this CDR3. The chain recombines TRBV10-3 with TRBJ1-6; D possibly corresponds to TRBD1 (6 bases). V dropped 4 bases and J dropped 10 bases, with 11 bases sitting between them. This CDR3 is 13 amino acids long. The germline gives CDR1 ENHRY, CDR2 SYGVKD. DNA of the CDR3: TGTGCCATCAGTGGTGGGGGCGACTCACCCCTCCACTTT. Its protein is CAISGGGDSPLHF.